This T cell receptor beta chain derives from a study of blood T cell repertoires in COVID-19. At the level of the study: Spain, Italy and the United States supplied samples that represented acute and convalescent COVID-19.

Original analysis: Reference gene primer amplification gave estimated nucleated cell counts. Only in-frame clones appear in the TCRdb table, and some are missing; sequencing was by immunoSEQ multiplex PCR. V, J and clone size reflect that table, while D and trimming were determined from the DNA. The sample shows almost 400,000 clones, 80% to 90% of them seen only once. J lost 5 bases, V lost 7 bases, and 10 bases had no gene match. Germline loops: CDR1 MNHEY, CDR2 SVGAGI. The CDR3 sequence is 15 residues long. The TCR comes from a woman in her sixties or seventies with COVID-19, enrolled during active disease. Sequencing was performed on peripheral blood. The chain combines TRBV6-5 with TRBJ1-1; 10 nucleotides agree with TRBD1. The CDR3 region has the DNA TGTGCCAGCACCCGACAGGGGGCGCGGGGAACTGAAGCTTTCTTT. Protein product: CASTRQGARGTEAFF.